Below are 29 T cell receptor beta chains sequenced from a single sample in a study of T-cell memory formation after mild COVID-19. In TCRdb, the 5' RACE reads were re-called with MiXCR into one record per CDR3 protein. The sample has roughly 480,000 distinct CDR3 sequences, around 27% seen once. The sample was PBMCs or a T cell subset sorted from them (not recorded which). The receptors shown here come from an adult woman who had mild COVID-19 (a few samples of this study predate the infection). Cell type and time point are not known.

This clonotype has more than one count but fewer than ten. The V and J genes are TRBV19 and TRBJ2-7, with D perhaps assigned TRBD1 or TRBD2 (6 bases each). Trimming removed 5 bases at V and 4 bases at J, with 18 bases between. The length of the CDR3 is 15 residues. From germline, CDR1 is LNHDA and CDR2 SQIVND (reference sequence). The CDR3 spells CASSLRGGGNYEQYF. The CDR3 nucleotides are TGTGCCAGTAGTCTCAGGGGAGGTGGCAATTACGAGCAGTACTTC. The whole variable domain, remainder taken from reference TRBV19 and TRBJ2-7, is DGGITQSPKYLFRKEGQNVTLSCEQNLNHDAMYWYRQDPGQGLRLIYYSQIVNDFQKGDIAEGYSVSREKKESFPLTVTSAQKNPTAFYLCASSLRGGGNYEQYFGPGTRLTVT.

CDR3 sequence (DNA): TGTGCCAGCAGCCCCCCGGCGGAGAACACCGGGGAGCTGTTTTTT. As protein: CASSPPAENTGELFF. This chain connects TRBV7-8 to TRBJ2-2; D call uncertain. The CDR3 totals 15 residues. Germline CDR1 SGHVS, CDR2 FQNEAQ. V was trimmed by 5 bases and J by 1 base, leaving 11 bases between them. Full variable domain (missing parts from reference TRBV7-8 and TRBJ2-2): GAGVSQSPRYKVAKRGQDVALRCDPISGHVSLFWYQQALGQGPEFLTYFQNEAQLDKSGLPSDRFFAERPEGSVSTLKIQRTQQEDSAVYLCASSPPAENTGELFFGEGSRLTVL.

This clonotype was recorded a few times. The J gene is TRBJ2-2, the V gene TRBV5-1; D is unresolved. The germline CDR1 and CDR2 sequences are SGHRS and YFSETQ. The CDR3 length is 14 residues. V lost 7 bases to trimming and J lost 0 bases, with 10 bases between them. The CDR3 reads CASFVIPNTGELFF. The CDR3 DNA follows: TGCGCCAGCTTTGTCATTCCGAACACCGGGGAGCTGTTTTTT.

This clonotype was picked up a small number of times. The chain combines TRBV7-9 with TRBJ2-7; TRBD2 agrees at 9 bases. The CDR3 runs to 16 residues. Germline CDR1 reads SEHNR; CDR2 reads FQNEAQ (reference sequence). After removal of 3 bases from V and 2 bases from J, the junction contained 8 bases not matched to a gene. CDR3 residues: CASSFLVSGGTYEQYF. The CDR3 bases are TGTGCCAGCAGCTTTCTTGTTAGCGGGGGCACCTACGAGCAGTACTTC.

This clonotype was seen a few times. J is TRBJ1-1 and V is TRBV7-3; D gene uncertain. Germline lookup yields CDR1 SGHTA and CDR2 FQGTGA. This CDR3 has 13 residues. The V gene lost 2 bases and the J gene lost 4 bases, with 8 bases spanning the gap. The CDR3 is CASSLRRTTEAFF. The DNA for the CDR3 is TGTGCCAGCAGCTTACGACGGACCACTGAAGCTTTCTTT.

The chain employs TRBV7-3 and TRBJ2-5, with D maybe TRBD2 (7 bases). CDR1 SGHTA and CDR2 FQGTGA come from the germline V gene. Trimming pared 5 bases from V and 1 base from J, leaving 17 bases between. This CDR3 comprises 16 residues. This chain's CDR3 is CASSVEGGGPQETQYF. The CDR3 DNA reads TGTGCCAGCAGCGTCGAAGGGGGGGGGCCCCAAGAGACCCAGTACTTC.

The table lists this clonotype with a few counts. This sequence joins TRBV7-6 and TRBJ2-7; D assignment may be TRBD1 or TRBD2 (6 bases each). This CDR3 spans 16 amino acids. Germline V CDR1 and CDR2: SGHVS, FNYEAQ. Trimming pared 5 bases from V and 2 bases from J, leaving 19 bases between. In DNA form, the CDR3 reads TGTGCCAGCAGCCTCCTAGTAGGAGGGGGGCCCTACGAGCAGTACTTC. It is translated as CASSLLVGGGPYEQYF.

This sequence joins TRBV30 and TRBJ2-7, with 9 bases aligning to TRBD1. V lost 4 bases and J lost 2; bases outside the gene matches: 3. Germline V gives CDR1 GTSNPN, CDR2 SVGIG (reference sequence). The CDR3 covers 13 residues. The CDR3 sequence is CAWMGQGAYEQYF. Written as DNA, the CDR3 is TGTGCCTGGATGGGACAGGGAGCCTACGAGCAGTACTTC.

This chain links TRBV9 with TRBJ2-1; D assignment may be TRBD1 or TRBD2 (5 bases each). The V gene lost 4 bases and the J gene lost 6 bases, with 17 bases spanning the gap. The CDR3 is made up of 15 amino acids. Germline-derived CDR1 and CDR2 are SGDLS and YYNGEE. CDR3 amino acids: CASSPAGLAANEQFF. In DNA, the CDR3 is TGTGCCAGCAGCCCTGCAGGGCTAGCCGCCAATGAGCAGTTCTTC.

The gene calls are TRBV18 and TRBJ2-5; 7 nucleotides line up with TRBD1. The CDR3 sequence is 15 residues long. The germline V gene encodes CDR1 KGHSH and CDR2 LQKENI. The junction had 5 bases not matched to a gene; V was cut back by 3 bases and J by 1 base. In nucleotides, the CDR3 is TGTGCCAGCTCACCGCGACAGGGCCCCCAAGAGACCCAGTACTTC. This translates into CASSPRQGPQETQYF.

This clonotype has a handful of counts. The rearrangement joins TRBV7-3 to TRBJ2-5; no firm D call. V was clipped by 2 bases and J by 3 bases, with 10 bases between them. The CDR3 has 14 residues. Per the germline V gene, CDR1 is SGHTA and CDR2 is FQGTGA. This CDR3 is CASSLSSSEETQYF. The CDR3 DNA is TGTGCCAGCAGCTTATCCTCCTCGGAAGAGACCCAGTACTTC.

This clonotype was seen a handful of times. The chain uses TRBV12-3 or TRBV12-4 and TRBJ2-1; 13 bases are shared with TRBD2. Trimming at V came to 7 bases and at J to 7 bases, leaving 4 bases not matched to a gene. This CDR3 region has 14 residues. This chain's CDR3 is CASTWTSGGNEQFF. The CDR3 bases are TGTGCCAGCACTTGGACTAGCGGGGGAAATGAGCAGTTCTTC.

This clonotype has just a few counts. For the CDR3, the DNA is TGTGCCAGCAGTGAAGGGGGGAGGGGCTCAGATACGCAGTATTTT. Its translation is CASSEGGRGSDTQYF. This chain connects TRBV6-1 to TRBJ2-3; 7 positions match TRBD2. Germline V gene data show CDR1 as MNHNS and CDR2 as SASEGT. The CDR3 has 15 residues. The ends lost 1 base at V and 4 bases at J; junction bases unmatched: 5.

The chain joins TRBV10-3 to TRBJ1-1; a possible D gene is TRBD1 (6 bases). CDR1 and CDR2 (germline): ENHRY, SYGVKD. V lost 9 bases, J lost 7 bases, and 15 bases lay in between. The length of the CDR3 is 12 residues. CDR3 nucleotide sequence: TGTGCCATTCAACAGGGTGGTAATGAAGCTTTCTTT. Its translation: CAIQQGGNEAFF.

This clonotype was counted a few times. This chain links TRBV7-2 with TRBJ2-3, with D unclear. The CDR3 has 15 amino acids. Per germline, CDR1 SGHTA and CDR2 FQGNSA. With 5 bases removed from V and 2 bases from J, the gap between germline ends came to 14 bases. CDR3 in DNA: TGTGCCAGCAGCCCAGGTGGGGTTTACACAGATACGCAGTATTTT. It specifies CASSPGGVYTDTQYF.

The chain employs TRBV14 and TRBJ2-1; 14 bases are a match to TRBD2. This CDR3 comprises 15 residues. Germline lookup yields CDR1 SGHDN and CDR2 FVKESK. Trimming removed 1 base from V and 9 bases from J; junction bases left unmatched: 2. The DNA for the CDR3 is TGTGCCAGCAGCCAAGGACTAGCGGGAGGGATTGAGCAGTTCTTC. Protein product: CASSQGLAGGIEQFF.

The sample holds a few counts of this clonotype. The chain is built from TRBV9 and TRBJ2-2; TRBD1 agrees at 7 bases. The CDR3 extends over 16 amino acids. CDR1 is SGDLS, CDR2 YYNGEE, per germline. The J segment lost 0 bases and the V segment lost 3 bases, leaving 5 bases of the junction unmatched. CDR3 sequence: CASSGTGQTNTGELFF. CDR3 nucleotides: TGTGCCAGCAGCGGGACGGGACAGACGAACACCGGGGAGCTGTTTTTT.

The chain links TRBV24-1 to TRBJ2-1, with a weak D call TRBD1 (5 bases). This CDR3 comprises 14 residues. Germline V gene lookup returns CDR1 KGHDR and CDR2 SFDVKD. Trimming pared 1 base from V and 7 bases from J, leaving 10 bases between. The CDR3 nucleotides are TGTGCCACCAGTGATTTCGGACATCGGAATGAGCAGTTCTTC. Translating it yields CATSDFGHRNEQFF.

The CDR3 loop is CASSETSASSYEQYF. The CDR3 DNA reads as TGTGCCAGCAGCGAGACTAGCGCCAGCTCCTACGAGCAGTACTTC. V and J are TRBV3-1 and TRBJ2-7; 8 bases are shared with TRBD2. J gave up 0 bases and V 5 bases, and 6 bases lay outside the gene matches. The CDR3 is made up of 15 amino acids. Looked up from germline, CDR1 is LGHDT and CDR2 is YNNKEL (reference sequence).

This clonotype has only a few counts. CDR3 sequence: CATSRVRGAYNSPLHF. The CDR3 nucleotides read TGTGCCACCAGCAGAGTCCGGGGGGCATACAATTCACCCCTCCACTTT. The gene calls are TRBV15 and TRBJ1-6; a weak D match, TRBD1 (6 bases). Between the trimmed V and J ends, which lost 1 base and 7 bases, there was a span of 14 bases. Per germline, CDR1 LNHNV and CDR2 YYDKDF (reference sequence). This CDR3 is 16 amino acids long.

This clonotype came up a few times. The chain couples TRBV15 to TRBJ1-4; D remains unclear. Trimming took 2 bases from V and 2 from J, leaving 15 bases between them. The length of the CDR3 is 17 residues. The germline V gene encodes CDR1 LNHNV and CDR2 YYDKDF (reference sequence). CDR3 bases: TGTGCCACCAGCAGAAAATCCATACTGGCGACTAATGAAAAACTGTTTTTT. Its protein product is CATSRKSILATNEKLFF.

This clonotype has just a few counts. The chain has TRBV15 and TRBJ2-1; 11 bases map to TRBD2. Germline V gene sequence: CDR1 LNHNV, CDR2 YYDKDF (reference sequence). The CDR3 is 13 residues long. V trimming: 3 bases; J trimming: 9 bases; junction bases outside the gene matches: 1. CDR3 DNA sequence: TGTGCCACCAGCAGGGGACTAGCGGCTGAGCAGTTCTTC. Its translation: CATSRGLAAEQFF.

This clonotype was counted only a few times. The chain couples TRBV9 to TRBJ2-7, with a weak D call TRBD1 (5 bases). CDR3 length equals 14 residues. Trimming left V 3 bases short and J 2 bases short, with 12 bases between. Per germline, CDR1 SGDLS and CDR2 YYNGEE. The CDR3 spells CASSEAAGPYEQYF. For the CDR3, the DNA is TGTGCCAGCAGCGAGGCGGCAGGGCCCTACGAGCAGTACTTC.

The CDR3 protein is CASSHWYKGSYEQYF. CDR3 sequence (DNA): TGTGCCAGCAGCCATTGGTACAAAGGGAGCTACGAGCAGTACTTC. The chain carries TRBV14 and TRBJ2-7; D may be TRBD2 (5 bases). The germline V gene encodes CDR1 SGHDN and CDR2 FVKESK. The V end was cut by 3 bases, the J end by 3 bases, with 15 bases between. The CDR3 extends over 15 amino acids.

The chain recombines TRBV18 with TRBJ2-3, with D unresolved. This CDR3 region has 15 residues. The V and J ends lost 3 bases and 4 bases respectively, with 14 bases between them. The germline CDR1 and CDR2 sequences are KGHSH and LQKENI. As DNA, the CDR3 is TGTGCCAGCTCACCCCCCTCCCCGCTGGCAGATACGCAGTATTTT. Protein product: CASSPPSPLADTQYF.

In this sample, this clonotype turned up once. The rearrangement uses TRBV24-1 and TRBJ2-2, with TRBD1 matching 8 bases. V shed 1 base, J shed 7 bases, and the junction held 16 bases outside the gene matches. This CDR3 region has 19 residues. Germline CDR1 KGHDR, CDR2 SFDVKD. The CDR3 loop reads CATSDFNTPGQASSGELFF. In DNA form, the CDR3 reads TGTGCCACCAGTGATTTCAACACCCCGGGACAGGCCTCCAGCGGGGAGCTGTTTTTT.

This clonotype was detected a few times. V usage is TRBV3-1 and J usage is TRBJ2-1; 7 nucleotides agree with TRBD1. Germline values: CDR1 LGHDT, CDR2 YNNKEL (reference sequence). The ends lost 3 bases at V and 0 bases at J; junction bases unmatched: 5. The CDR3 is made up of 16 amino acids. Here the CDR3 reads CASSHVSGGSYNEQFF. CDR3 DNA: TGTGCCAGCAGCCATGTCTCAGGGGGCTCCTACAATGAGCAGTTCTTC.

This clonotype was counted between two and nine times. The V call is TRBV6-5, the J call TRBJ2-7; the D gene is possibly TRBD2 (5 bases). This CDR3 is 14 amino acids long. The germline V gene has CDR1 MNHEY and CDR2 SVGAGI. Trimming took 6 bases from V and 2 from J, leaving 14 bases between them. CDR3 coding DNA: TGTGCCAGCAGGCGAGCCGGGATCGCCTACGAGCAGTACTTC. Translating gives CASRRAGIAYEQYF.

The CDR3 loop reads CASSPLDGNTEAFF. The DNA of the CDR3 is TGTGCCAGCAGCCCGCTGGACGGGAACACTGAAGCTTTCTTT. The chain joins TRBV7-9 to TRBJ1-1; D uncertain. The CDR3 length is 14 residues. Germline CDR1 and CDR2: SEHNR and FQNEAQ (reference sequence). V lost 5 bases to trimming and J lost 1 base, with 11 bases between them.